The 14 T cell receptor beta chains below all came from one sample that was sequenced in a study of neurological immune-mediated disorders. TCRdb analysed the 5' RACE reads with MiXCR anew, one entry per CDR3 protein. Of some 56,000 distinct CDR3 sequences in the sample, roughly 3.8% were seen once. The sample consisted of PBMCs. These TCRs come from a man aged 55-75 years with multiple sclerosis.

This clonotype was counted ten times or more. V usage is TRBV28 and J usage is TRBJ2-5, with no clear D. The V gene lost 7 bases and the J gene lost 5 bases, with 14 bases spanning the gap. Per germline, CDR1 MDHEN and CDR2 SYDVKM. This CDR3 is built from 13 residues. The chain's CDR3 is CASKSVPRETQYF. As DNA, the CDR3 is TGTGCCAGCAAGTCGGTGCCCAGGGAGACCCAGTACTTC.

The table lists this clonotype with many counts. The chain is built from TRBV20-1 and TRBJ2-4; TRBD1 matches 7 bases. Germline V lookup: CDR1 DFQATT, CDR2 SNEGSKA (reference sequence). CDR3 size: 16 residues. The junction had 13 bases not matched to a gene; V was cut back by 2 bases and J by 6 bases. The CDR3 nucleotides read TGCAGTGCTAGACCAGAACTCGGACAGGTTAGAAACATTCAGTACTTC. Its translation: CSARPELGQVRNIQYF.

This clonotype was seen at least ten times. The CDR3 DNA is TGCGCCAGCAGCTGGGGGGACCGGGACAACGCCTACAATGAGCAGTTCTTC. Translation: CASSWGDRDNAYNEQFF. This chain uses TRBV5-1 with TRBJ2-1; D assignment may be TRBD1 or TRBD2 (6 bases each). V shed 3 bases and J shed 2 bases, with 18 bases lying between them. The CDR3 has 17 residues. Germline values: CDR1 SGHRS, CDR2 YFSETQ.

This clonotype has a count of ten or more. The genes are TRBV15 and TRBJ1-4; D is ambiguous. Germline CDR1 reads LNHNV; CDR2 reads YYDKDF (reference sequence). The CDR3 covers 12 residues. Trimming cost V 5 bases and J 5 bases, with 6 bases left between them. The CDR3 sequence is CATSYRNEKLFF. CDR3 in DNA: TGTGCCACCAGCTATCGGAATGAAAAACTGTTTTTT.

The rearrangement links TRBV3-1 to TRBJ2-7; D gene unclear. Germline values: CDR1 LGHDT, CDR2 YNNKEL (reference sequence). V lost 3 bases and J lost 0, with 6 bases in between. There are 13 residues in the CDR3. As DNA, the CDR3 is TGTGCCAGCAGCCAGGCGAGCTCCTACGAGCAGTACTTC. As protein: CASSQASSYEQYF.

This clonotype was counted many times. The genes are TRBV5-1 and TRBJ2-2; D not certain. The CDR3 has 15 residues. Germline CDR1 reads SGHRS; CDR2 reads YFSETQ. Deletions cut 3 bases from V and 1 base from J, with 10 bases between. CDR3 protein: CASSSMWGNTGELFF. The CDR3 DNA follows: TGCGCCAGCAGCTCGATGTGGGGGAACACCGGGGAGCTGTTTTTT.

This clonotype was seen at least ten times. The V and J genes are TRBV7-2 and TRBJ2-3; D is ambiguous. CDR3 length: 12 amino acids. V was pared by 6 bases and J by 4 bases, with 8 bases between. Germline V gene lookup returns CDR1 SGHTA and CDR2 FQGNSA. The CDR3 DNA reads TGTGCCAGCAGGAATGGAGCAGATACGCAGTATTTT. Translating gives CASRNGADTQYF.

The rearrangement uses TRBV27 and TRBJ2-5, with TRBD2 matching 12 bases. The CDR3 totals 14 residues. The germline CDR1 and CDR2 sequences are MNHEY and SMNVEV (reference sequence). The junction had 4 bases not matched to a gene; V was cut back by 6 bases and J by 5 bases. CDR3 bases: TGTGCCAGCAGAACTAGCGGGGGGACTGAGACCCAGTACTTC. Protein: CASRTSGGTETQYF.

In this sample, this clonotype turned up many times. The CDR3 DNA reads as TGCGCCAGCAGCCTTGGGGACGGCGAAGCTTTCTTT. Translation: CASSLGDGEAFF. This chain links TRBV5-1 with TRBJ1-1, with a possible D match to TRBD1 (5 bases). Looked up from germline, CDR1 is SGHRS and CDR2 is YFSETQ. V was cut by 4 bases and J by 8 bases, with 12 bases left in between. The CDR3 length is 12 residues.

This clonotype was detected many times. The J gene is TRBJ2-6, the V gene TRBV2; possibly TRBD2 for D (5 bases). The germline V gene has CDR1 SNHLY and CDR2 FYNNEI. With 6 bases removed from V and 1 base from J, the gap between germline ends came to 7 bases. The CDR3 consists of 14 residues. DNA for the CDR3: TGTGCCAGCAGGAGAGGGTCTGGGGCCAACGTCCTGACTTTC. This translates into CASRRGSGANVLTF.

This clonotype showed up just a few times. The chain joins TRBV5-1 to TRBJ2-5; 14 positions match TRBD2. In germline, CDR1 is SGHRS, CDR2 YFSETQ. The CDR3 totals 17 residues. V shed 2 bases and J 5 bases; nucleotides not matched to a gene: 8. For the CDR3, the DNA is TGCGCCAGCAGCTTCCGCTCCGGGACTAGCGGGAGTGAGACCCAGTACTTC. It specifies CASSFRSGTSGSETQYF.

This clonotype was counted many times. This chain uses TRBV29-1 with TRBJ2-2; TRBD2 is a possible D gene (8 bases). This CDR3 region has 14 residues. Germline-derived CDR1 and CDR2 are SQVTM and ANQGSEA. This CDR3 is CSAGRGRNTGELFF. CDR3 in DNA: TGCAGTGCCGGGAGGGGGCGGAACACCGGGGAGCTGTTTTTT.

The sample holds a few counts of this clonotype. The gene calls are TRBV2 and TRBJ2-7; tentative D call: TRBD1 (6 bases). The CDR3 loop spans 13 amino acids. V was pared by 7 bases and J by 2 bases, with 12 bases between. Germline V CDR1 and CDR2: SNHLY, FYNNEI. Here the CDR3 reads CASTFGTTYEQYF. CDR3 DNA sequence: TGTGCCAGCACTTTCGGGACAACCTACGAGCAGTACTTC.

This clonotype was seen ten or more times. V and J are TRBV20-1 and TRBJ2-7, with no clear D. V lost 1 base, J lost 0 bases, and 10 bases lay in between. Germline V gives CDR1 DFQATT, CDR2 SNEGSKA (reference sequence). The CDR3 is made up of 14 amino acids. CDR3 loop: CSARVPTPSYEQYF. The CDR3 nucleotides read TGCAGTGCTAGAGTTCCGACACCCTCCTACGAGCAGTACTTC.